Listed below are T cell receptor beta chains from one sample, sequenced in a study of graft-versus-host responses after intestinal transplantation. Sequencing was performed with immunoSEQ multiplex PCR; in TCRdb, only in-frame clones are kept and a portion is missing. The profile covers roughly 16,000 clones, with 83% appearing a single time and 3.8% taken by the ten largest. This specimen was ileum tissue, taken around 580 days after intestinal transplantation. These receptors came from a human patient who received an intestinal transplant, so some T cells may come from the graft donor. CDR3s include the opening cysteine and the closing phenylalanine or tryptophan.

CDR3aa: CASSPVGANTIYF; j_gene: TRBJ1-3; v_gene: TRBV7-8
CDR3aa: CASTPRQGYNEQFF; j_gene: TRBJ2-1; v_gene: TRBV19
CDR3aa: CASSYGQGASPLHF; j_gene: TRBJ1-6; v_gene: TRBV27
CDR3aa: CASSFGQGDEKLFF; j_gene: TRBJ1-4; v_gene: TRBV5-1
CDR3aa: CASSRFTSGVQETQYF; j_gene: TRBJ2-5; v_gene: TRBV5-1
CDR3aa: CASSTLRSSTDTQYF; j_gene: TRBJ2-3; v_gene: TRBV7-9
CDR3aa: CASSLGTGGNQPQHF; j_gene: TRBJ1-5; v_gene: TRBV7-9
CDR3aa: CASSKFREVGQETQYF; j_gene: TRBJ2-5; v_gene: TRBV2
CDR3aa: CASSLQGQMNTEAFF; j_gene: TRBJ1-1; v_gene: TRBV5-1
CDR3aa: CAWSVGKRTTNEKLFF; j_gene: TRBJ1-4; v_gene: TRBV30
CDR3aa: CASGPTSAATQYF; j_gene: TRBJ2-3; v_gene: TRBV9
CDR3aa: CASSLAGKDTQYF; j_gene: TRBJ2-3; v_gene: TRBV7-9
CDR3aa: CASSLARDYEQYF; j_gene: TRBJ2-7; v_gene: TRBV5-1
CDR3aa: CASSVEHGVTETQYF; j_gene: TRBJ2-5; v_gene: TRBV9
CDR3aa: CASSLQTSGLSSYNEQFF; j_gene: TRBJ2-1; v_gene: TRBV7-9
CDR3aa: CASSLGQGAISTAYEQYF; j_gene: TRBJ2-7; v_gene: TRBV5-1
CDR3aa: CASSIATGPGYGYTF; j_gene: TRBJ1-2; v_gene: TRBV19
CDR3aa: CASSLVTVYQETQYF; j_gene: TRBJ2-5; v_gene: TRBV7-9
CDR3aa: CASSLGQGASEQYF; j_gene: TRBJ2-7; v_gene: TRBV7-8
CDR3aa: CASSDPRTGSLYGYTF; j_gene: TRBJ1-2; v_gene: TRBV25-1